This TCR beta chain appears in the sequencing data of a study of blood T cell repertoires in COVID-19. As for the study in general: Material from acute and convalescent COVID-19 was sourced from the United States, Italy and Spain.

V was pared by 0 bases and J by 0 bases, with 8 bases between. The CDR3 has 16 amino acids. Germline CDR1 and CDR2: LGHNT and FRNRAP. The assay was immunoSEQ multiplex PCR, and TCRdb's table has in-frame clones only and misses some. The repertoire has around 60,000 clones, 75% to 85% of them found once; the top ten carry about 32%. J is TRBJ2-2 and V is TRBV12-5, with D unclear. The TCR comes from a human donor in a cohort sampled during active COVID-19. Sequenced sample: peripheral blood. The chain's CDR3 is CASGLVLFPNTGELFF. In DNA, the CDR3 is TGTGCTAGTGGTTTGGTACTCTTCCCGAACACCGGGGAGCTGTTTTTT.